These T cell receptor beta chains were read from a single sample in a study of blood T cell repertoires in COVID-19. Generated by immunoSEQ multiplex PCR, the TCRdb table keeps only in-frame clones and is missing some. The table lists over 75,000 clones, over 65% of them singletons. Sequencing was done on a sample of peripheral blood. Receptors were obtained from a human donor in a cohort sampled during active COVID-19. Both conserved end residues are part of each CDR3. D genes are given only for firm matches. Expanded clones get a size class; other rows say once, few or many, or leave the size out.

J,size,D,V,CDR3,DNA
TRBJ1-2,.,.,TRBV18,CASSADARYGYTF,TGTGCCAGCTCGGCGGATGCACGGTATGGCTACACCTTC
TRBJ2-5,.,TRBD1,TRBV28,CASSRPGTGKETQYF,TGTGCCAGCAGTCGTCCCGGGACAGGTAAAGAGACCCAGTACTTC
TRBJ2-5,.,.,TRBV10-3,CAISEGQGQETQYF,TGTGCCATCAGTGAAGGCCAGGGGCAAGAGACCCAGTACTTC
TRBJ2-5,.,TRBD2,TRBV19,CASSKTSGLEETQYF,TGTGCCAGTAGTAAGACTAGCGGGTTGGAGGAGACCCAGTACTTC
TRBJ2-7,.,TRBD2,TRBV9,CASSVGLAGGGPPEQYF,TGTGCCAGCAGCGTAGGGCTAGCGGGGGGTGGGCCTCCCGAGCAGTACTTC
TRBJ2-7,.,TRBD1,TRBV7-8,CASSSRDRVVYEQYF,TGTGCCAGCAGCAGTCGGGACAGGGTCGTCTACGAGCAGTACTTC
TRBJ1-5,.,TRBD1,TRBV6-2/TRBV6-3,CASSYRITGTGAFNQPQHF,TGTGCCAGCAGTTACCGTATTACCGGGACAGGGGCGTTCAATCAGCCCCAGCATTTT
TRBJ2-1,.,.,TRBV5-4,CASSLLGSYNEQFF,TGTGCCAGCAGCTTGCTCGGTTCCTACAATGAGCAGTTCTTC
TRBJ2-2,.,.,TRBV9,CASSVLTRAGELFF,TGTGCCAGCAGCGTACTAACTAGGGCCGGGGAGCTGTTTTTT
TRBJ1-2,.,.,TRBV5-1,CASSSAGADGGGYTF,TGCGCCAGCAGCTCGGCGGGGGCGGACGGAGGTGGCTACACCTTC
TRBJ2-4,.,.,TRBV28,CASSLGPGEAKNIQYF,TGTGCCAGCAGTTTAGGTCCCGGGGAAGCCAAAAACATTCAGTACTTC
TRBJ2-1,.,.,TRBV2,CASTTLEQGEQFF,TGTGCCAGCACAACCCTAGAGCAGGGTGAGCAGTTCTTC
TRBJ2-1,once,TRBD2,TRBV28,CASSIPAGGPYNEQFF,TGTGCCAGCAGTATTCCAGCGGGAGGGCCTTACAATGAGCAGTTCTTC
TRBJ2-3,.,.,TRBV6-5,CASHRGFTDTQYF,TGTGCCAGCCATAGGGGATTCACAGATACGCAGTATTTT
TRBJ1-6,.,TRBD1,TRBV28,CASSSKQGVNSPLHF,TGTGCCAGCAGTTCAAAGCAGGGGGTGAATTCACCCCTCCACTTT
TRBJ2-7,.,TRBD1,TRBV6-5,CASRTTGVSSYEQYF,TGTGCCAGCAGAACCACAGGGGTCAGCTCCTACGAGCAGTACTTC
TRBJ2-7,.,TRBD2,TRBV27,CASSLGGGALRHEQYF,TGTGCCAGCAGTTTAGGGGGGGGTGCCCTACGCCACGAGCAGTACTTC
TRBJ1-2,.,TRBD1,TRBV30,CAWIGTAYGYTF,TGTGCCTGGATCGGGACAGCCTATGGCTACACCTTC
TRBJ1-5,.,.,TRBV15,CATSRDLTGNQPQHF,TGTGCCACCAGCAGAGATCTGACGGGAAATCAGCCCCAGCATTTT
TRBJ2-6,.,TRBD1,TRBV29-1,CSVRGQGSSGANVLTF,TGCAGCGTCCGGGGACAGGGAAGCTCTGGGGCCAACGTCCTGACTTTC
TRBJ2-7,.,.,TRBV21-1,CASSKSTWDTKKSYEQYF,TGTGCCAGCAGCAAATCAACTTGGGACACCAAAAAGTCCTACGAGCAGTACTTC
TRBJ1-2,.,.,TRBV24-1,CATSETANYGYTF,TGTGCCACCAGTGAAACAGCTAACTATGGCTACACCTTC
TRBJ1-3,.,.,TRBV12-3/TRBV12-4,CASGFSGNTIYF,TGTGCCAGCGGCTTCTCTGGAAACACCATATATTTT
TRBJ2-2,.,.,TRBV6-5,CASSRTGGDGWELFF,TGTGCCAGCAGTCGGACAGGCGGGGACGGCTGGGAGCTGTTTTTT
TRBJ1-2,.,.,TRBV9,CASSVATGIYGYTF,TGTGCCAGCAGCGTTGCTACAGGGATCTATGGCTACACCTTC
TRBJ2-1,.,.,TRBV7-2,CASSADYLLFF,TGTGCCAGCAGCGCGGACTATCTCTTGTTCTTC
TRBJ1-3,.,.,TRBV28,CASSLGGQGNTIYF,TGTGCCAGCAGTTTAGGCGGGCAGGGAAACACCATATATTTT
TRBJ1-4,.,TRBD1,TRBV5-1,CASSGGTGVVGEKLFF,TGCGCCAGCAGCGGGGGGACAGGGGTGGTTGGTGAAAAACTGTTTTTT
TRBJ2-6,once,.,TRBV5-1,CASSLEQVSSGANVLTF,TGCGCCAGCAGCTTGGAACAGGTTAGCTCTGGGGCCAACGTCCTGACTTTC
TRBJ1-5,.,TRBD1,TRBV13,CASSRTGRNQPQHF,TGTGCCAGCAGCCGGACAGGGAGAAATCAGCCCCAGCATTTT
TRBJ2-1,.,.,TRBV10-3,CAISQQGSYEQFF,TGTGCCATCAGTCAACAGGGTTCCTATGAGCAGTTCTTC
TRBJ2-3,.,.,TRBV10-1,CASRGPSTDTQYF,TGCGCCAGCCGCGGCCCTAGCACAGATACGCAGTATTTT
TRBJ2-7,.,.,TRBV7-2,CASSWSPDTSSYEQYF,TGTGCCAGCAGCTGGTCCCCCGACACTAGCTCCTACGAGCAGTACTTC
TRBJ2-7,.,TRBD1,TRBV15,CATSPGQGRYEQYF,TGTGCCACCAGCCCGGGACAGGGGAGGTACGAGCAGTACTTC
TRBJ1-1,.,TRBD1,TRBV6-6,CASSSQGGAQAFF,TGTGCCAGCAGTTCACAGGGGGGGGCTCAAGCTTTCTTT
TRBJ2-1,.,TRBD2,TRBV5-1,CASTREAYNEQFF,TGCGCCAGCACGCGGGAGGCCTACAATGAGCAGTTCTTC
TRBJ1-1,.,.,TRBV24-1,CATSDSITPRAFF,TGTGCCACCAGTGACTCTATCACCCCTCGAGCTTTCTTT
TRBJ1-5,.,.,TRBV27,CASSLLAGDLDSNQPQHF,TGTGCCAGCAGTTTATTGGCAGGGGATCTGGATAGCAATCAGCCCCAGCATTTT
TRBJ1-4,.,.,TRBV7-9,CATRPPRDTEKLFF,TGTGCCACCCGCCCCCCCCGGGACACCGAAAAACTGTTTTTT
TRBJ2-2,few,TRBD2,TRBV5-1,CASSLAGAGGAGELFF,TGCGCCAGCAGCTTGGCCGGAGCGGGAGGGGCCGGGGAGCTGTTTTTT
TRBJ1-4,.,.,TRBV4-1,CASSRADSSTNEKLFF,TGCGCCAGCAGCCGAGCGGACAGCTCAACTAATGAAAAACTGTTTTTT
TRBJ1-6,.,TRBD1,TRBV6-5,CASSYSRQGNSPLHF,TGTGCCAGCAGTTACTCGAGACAGGGGAATTCACCCCTCCACTTT
TRBJ2-1,.,.,TRBV6-5,CASKPSRDNEQFF,TGTGCCAGCAAACCATCCCGGGATAATGAGCAGTTCTTC
TRBJ2-3,.,TRBD2,TRBV10-1,CASSGANATSGWDTQYF,TGCGCCAGCAGTGGAGCTAATGCGACTAGCGGTTGGGATACGCAGTATTTT
TRBJ2-2,.,TRBD1,TRBV19,CASSIKSGTGFATGELFF,TGTGCCAGTAGTATAAAGTCGGGGACAGGGTTTGCTACCGGGGAGCTGTTTTTT
TRBJ2-3,.,.,TRBV6-2/TRBV6-3,CASSWGVDTQYF,TGTGCCAGCAGTTGGGGGGTAGATACGCAGTATTTT
TRBJ2-2,few,.,TRBV27,CASSLRRNTGELFF,TGTGCCAGCAGTTTACGTCGGAACACCGGGGAGCTGTTTTTT
TRBJ1-1,.,.,TRBV6-5,CASSLGGTNTEAFF,TGTGCCAGCAGTTTAGGGGGAACGAACACTGAAGCTTTCTTT
TRBJ1-1,few,.,TRBV2,CASRTTGNTEAFF,TGTGCCAGTAGGACAACCGGGAACACTGAAGCTTTCTTT
TRBJ2-1,once,.,TRBV9,CASSVSPLEGLVSNEQFF,TGTGCCAGCAGCGTAAGCCCACTAGAGGGACTCGTGTCCAATGAGCAGTTCTTC
TRBJ2-7,few,.,TRBV28,CASSTSGGADEQYF,TGTGCCAGCAGTACTTCCGGGGGAGCAGACGAGCAGTACTTC
TRBJ2-7,.,.,TRBV3-1/TRBV3-2,CASSQGYSSYEQYF,TGTGCCAGCAGCCAAGGCTATTCTTCCTACGAGCAGTACTTC
TRBJ2-3,.,TRBD1,TRBV18,CASSLSGTGGQTDTQYF,TGTGCCAGCTCCCTCAGTGGGACAGGGGGCCAGACAGATACGCAGTATTTT
TRBJ2-1,.,TRBD2,TRBV9,CASSRGQLGREGLFSSYNEQFF,TGTGCCAGCAGCCGAGGACAACTCGGGCGGGAGGGCCTTTTCAGCTCCTACAATGAGCAGTTCTTC
TRBJ1-4,.,.,TRBV30,CAWRFPAGTPRGEKLFF,TGTGCCTGGAGATTCCCGGCCGGGACACCGAGGGGTGAAAAACTGTTTTTT